The 6 T cell receptor beta chains presented below share a single source sample, sequenced in a study of CD8 T cells in Susac syndrome. Random-hexamer reverse transcription was applied to roughly 0.5 to 1 ug RNA. TCRdb reprocessed the immunoSEQ multiplex PCR reads with MiXCR, giving one entry per CDR3 protein. The sample contains roughly 89,000 distinct CDR3 sequences, around 96% of which appear only once. Source material: CD8+ T cells from PBMCs. These receptors were taken from a human donor with Susac syndrome.

This CDR3 is CASSLEEFWGYTF. CDR3 DNA: TGTGCCAGCAGTTTAGAGGAATTTTGGGGCTACACCTTC. This chain joins TRBV28 and TRBJ1-2, with D hard to call. The germline V and J ends were trimmed by 2 bases and 8 bases, with 12 bases remaining between them. There are 13 residues in the CDR3. Germline V gives CDR1 MDHEN, CDR2 SYDVKM.

V is TRBV3-1 and J is TRBJ2-5, with D possibly TRBD2 on 7 matching bases. Per the germline V gene, CDR1 is LGHDT and CDR2 is YNNKEL (reference sequence). The CDR3 has 16 residues. The germline V and J ends were trimmed by 5 bases and 3 bases, with 19 bases remaining between them. The CDR3 loop reads CASSTKKPGGEETQYF. CDR3 in DNA: TGTGCCAGCAGCACCAAGAAACCGGGGGGCGAAGAGACCCAGTACTTC.

The chain joins TRBV3-1 to TRBJ2-4, with D perhaps matching TRBD1 (5 bases). Germline V lookup: CDR1 LGHDT, CDR2 YNNKEL (reference sequence). The CDR3 length is 17 residues. Trimming pared 0 bases from V and 0 bases from J, leaving 12 bases between. CDR3 region: CASSQDPTALAKNIQYF. The CDR3 region has the DNA TGTGCCAGCAGCCAAGACCCGACAGCGCTAGCCAAAAACATTCAGTACTTC.

This chain connects TRBV20-1 to TRBJ2-7; perhaps TRBD1 as D (6 bases). Trimming removed 6 bases from V and 0 bases from J, with 12 bases in between. CDR1 and CDR2 (germline): DFQATT, SNEGSKA (reference sequence). CDR3 length: 13 amino acids. The CDR3 DNA reads TGCAGTGCCCGACAGGTTTACTCCTACGAGCAGTACTTC. Translation gives CSARQVYSYEQYF.

The chain uses TRBV15 and TRBJ1-4; D may be TRBD1 (5 bases). Trimming removed 5 bases from V and 6 bases from J, with 13 bases in between. The CDR3 consists of 14 residues. Germline V CDR1 and CDR2: LNHNV, YYDKDF (reference sequence). CDR3: CATSLGPADEKLFF. CDR3 in DNA: TGTGCCACCAGCTTGGGACCTGCTGATGAAAAACTGTTTTTT.

This rearrangement joins TRBV5-6 to TRBJ2-3; TRBD1 aligns across 7 bases. In germline, CDR1 is SGHDT, CDR2 YYEEEE. J lost 2 bases, V lost 7 bases, and 7 bases had no gene match. The CDR3 runs 14 residues. The CDR3 sequence is CASAPGGSTDTQYF. The CDR3 nucleotides read TGTGCCAGCGCTCCAGGGGGTTCCACAGATACGCAGTATTTT.